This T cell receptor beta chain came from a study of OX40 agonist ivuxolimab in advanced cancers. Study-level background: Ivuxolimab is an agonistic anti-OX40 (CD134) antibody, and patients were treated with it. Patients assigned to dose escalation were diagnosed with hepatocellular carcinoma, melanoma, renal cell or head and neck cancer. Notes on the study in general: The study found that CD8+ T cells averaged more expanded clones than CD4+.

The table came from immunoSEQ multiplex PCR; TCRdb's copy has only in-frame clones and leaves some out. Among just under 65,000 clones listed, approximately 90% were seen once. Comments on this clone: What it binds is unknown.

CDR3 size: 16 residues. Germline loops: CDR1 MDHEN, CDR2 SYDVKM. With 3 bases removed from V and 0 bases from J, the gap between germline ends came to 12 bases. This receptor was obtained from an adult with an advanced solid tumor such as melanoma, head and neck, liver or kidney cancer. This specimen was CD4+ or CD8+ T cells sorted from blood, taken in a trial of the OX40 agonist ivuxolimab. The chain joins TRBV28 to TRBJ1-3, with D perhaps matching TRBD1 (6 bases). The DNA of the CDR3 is TGTGCCAGCAGTTTCACAGGGATCTTCTCTGGAAACACCATATATTTT. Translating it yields CASSFTGIFSGNTIYF.